This paragraph covers one T cell receptor (beta chain) sequence. This clonotype was seen at least ten times. Its cognate antigen has yet to be identified. Within one base of it there is no much larger clone, and no base qualities were kept. Sequencing took place on an Illumina HiSeq 1500. TCRdb passed the public sequencing reads through fastp at Q25 and MiXCR, retaining productive beta sequences. Rows with a matching CDR3 protein are joined into one entry that keeps the most common DNA and genes. The sample has approximately 550,000 distinct CDR3 sequences on record, more than 15% of them singletons. Clones ranked in the top ten supply roughly a quarter of the sample. This record belongs to a study of T cell repertoires in cytomegalovirus infection (dated by TCRdb to between 2018 and 2021). Describing the broader study: The HLA type of each donor mattered for the analysis, because public TCR beta signatures pointed to carriage of CMV infection along with the matching HLA type.

General findings and caveats noted by the study authors: Carriers of CMV infection plus the relevant HLA type were discriminated by the cumulative frequency of public TCR beta family members in the study cohort and in an independent 352-donor cohort. The ex vivo response was dominated by HLA-C-restricted CMV-specific TCR beta clonotypes, which also provided the single most frequent clonotype in two of eight donors.

Its CDR3 holds 17 amino acids, cysteine through phenylalanine. The CDR3 DNA has 51 bases and is translated from base 1. Via the germline V gene (reference sequence), CDR1 is MNHEY and CDR2 SMNVEV. The germline V end is reduced by 5 bases and the J end by 1 base; junction bases left unmatched: 11. The chain is assembled from TRBV27 and TRBJ1-5; 7 middle bases align to TRBD1. Sequencing was done on a sample of CD8+ T cells from PBMCs. The clonotype originates from a human donor in good health (CMV status not recorded). Some clones in this sample may be carry-over from other donors' samples. The sequenced DNA: TGTGCCAGCAGTCCACACAGGGGCCGAGGGAGCAATCAGCCCCAGCATTTT. Translated, this is CASSPHRGRGSNQPQHF.